These T cell receptor beta chains were read from a single sample in a study of graft-versus-host responses after intestinal transplantation. Clones were sequenced by immunoSEQ multiplex PCR, and TCRdb holds only the in-frame ones, with some missing. The table has 23,000 or so clones, just over 90% seen once. The sample here was PBMCs, taken 18 days after transplant. The receptor source for this set is a human patient who received an intestinal transplant, so some T cells may come from the graft donor. Both conserved end residues are part of each CDR3. Each record gives: J gene, V gene, CDR3 protein.

TRBJ2-7	TRBV6-5	CASSAGQESSYEQYF
TRBJ2-1	TRBV9	CASSVARGDNEQFF
TRBJ1-5	TRBV7-5	CVRACEGHQPQHF
TRBJ2-2	TRBV27	CASKLAGGLRELFF
TRBJ2-1	TRBV13	CASSRGNNEQFF
TRBJ2-1	TRBV19	CASSMASTGRFNEQFF
TRBJ1-1	TRBV5-1	CASSLVGQNTEAFF
TRBJ1-3	TRBV4-1	CASSQDRGSGNTIYF
TRBJ1-4	TRBV7-9	CASSPQGQNEKLFF
TRBJ2-7	TRBV7-7	CASSPGTGNLEQYF
TRBJ1-1	TRBV5-4	CASRPASSDRVGTEAFF
TRBJ1-1	TRBV4-1	CASSRSQGGNTEAFF
TRBJ2-3	TRBV7-3	CASSLVGSGDTQYF
TRBJ2-7	TRBV28	CASSFPGQGAYEQYF
TRBJ2-3	TRBV7-9	CASSPGTSGGRGTDTQYF
TRBJ1-2	TRBV7-9	CASSSSVALFYGYTF
TRBJ2-5	TRBV6-5	CASSYSVQYQETQYF
TRBJ1-6	TRBV5-4	CASSLPAGGSPLHF
TRBJ1-1	TRBV6-1	CASRFWNTEAFF
TRBJ2-7	TRBV9	CASSVQGGSNEQYF
TRBJ1-2	TRBV6-5	CASSPDRLAYGYTF
TRBJ1-1	TRBV7-9	CASSLASRATEAFF
TRBJ1-4	TRBV7-2	CASSLYSWGTNEKLFF
TRBJ2-1	TRBV9	CASSVAGEEQFF
TRBJ2-5	TRBV7-9	CASSLVSKALETQYF
TRBJ2-1	TRBV4-1	CASSQSGNNEQFF
TRBJ2-1	TRBV4-1	CASSQETGTNEQFF
TRBJ2-1	TRBV4-1	CASSQLTGNEQFF
TRBJ2-5	TRBV13	CASSLLWQGKETQYF